Reported below is one TCR beta chain. Its antigen is undetermined. Clones were sequenced by immunoSEQ multiplex PCR, and TCRdb holds only the in-frame ones, with some missing. The table shows 7,000 or so clones, with 89% occurring only once. The data derive from a study of T cell clonotyping in hematopoietic cell transplantation. Regarding the study as a whole: Few recipient clonotypes overlapped donors; over 95% were de novo at given depth. Broader posttransplant TCR repertoire diversity was predicted by graft donor and pretransplant recipient Inverse Simpson Index values. Pathologically expanded recipient clonotypes increased progressively from day 30 to day 180 as diversity fell.

The sample here was PBMCs, taken 30 days after allogeneic stem cell transplant. The sequence was collected from a female patient in her fifties who had an allogeneic stem cell transplant from an unrelated donor, so the T cells may come from the graft donor. Some clones in this sample may be carry-over from other donors' samples.

CDR3 DNA: TGCGCCAGCAGCCTAGACAGGGAGAAACAGCCCCAGCATTTT. This sequence encodes CASSLDREKQPQHF. This chain links TRBV4-1 with TRBJ1-5; 7 nucleotides match TRBD1. Germline V gene lookup returns CDR1 MGHRA and CDR2 YSYEKL. The CDR3 has 14 residues. The trim removed 4 bases at V and 7 bases at J, leaving 7 bases unmatched.